Listed below are T cell receptor beta chains from one sample, sequenced in a study of blood T cell repertoires in COVID-19. Method: immunoSEQ multiplex PCR; TCRdb's copy keeps in-frame clones and lacks some. This sample has 350,000 or so clones, with around 80% found just once. Material for sequencing was peripheral blood. These receptors came from a man aged 25 to 45 with active or convalescent COVID-19. Each CDR3 is given with its conserved first and last residue. Each record gives: clone size, V gene, D gene, J gene, CDR3 DNA, CDR3 protein. The D gene is left open where the match is weak. Size is stated for part of the rows, as once, few or many counts, or as a class when the clone is expanded.

clone size: -
V gene: TRBV12-3/TRBV12-4
D gene: -
J gene: TRBJ1-1
CDR3 DNA: TGTGCCAGCAGTTTAGTAAGGAGCACTGAAGCTTTCTTT
CDR3 protein: CASSLVRSTEAFF

clone size: -
V gene: TRBV10-1
D gene: -
J gene: TRBJ2-7
CDR3 DNA: TGCGCCAGCGGCCTCCCGGGAGACTACGAGCAGTACTTC
CDR3 protein: CASGLPGDYEQYF

clone size: once
V gene: TRBV10-3
D gene: -
J gene: TRBJ2-1
CDR3 DNA: TGTGCCATCAGTAGCAACTCTAACTACAATGAGCAGTTCTTC
CDR3 protein: CAISSNSNYNEQFF

clone size: -
V gene: TRBV5-1
D gene: TRBD1
J gene: TRBJ2-3
CDR3 DNA: TGCGCCAGCAGCCCCCGGGACAGGACAGGGTATACGCAGTATTTT
CDR3 protein: CASSPRDRTGYTQYF

clone size: -
V gene: TRBV5-1
D gene: -
J gene: TRBJ2-7
CDR3 DNA: TGCGCCAGCAGCTTGGAGGTGGGCTTACACGAGCAGTACTTC
CDR3 protein: CASSLEVGLHEQYF

clone size: once
V gene: TRBV18
D gene: TRBD1
J gene: TRBJ2-7
CDR3 DNA: TGTGCCAGCTCACCGGGACAGGGGCCGGGTGAGCAGTACTTC
CDR3 protein: CASSPGQGPGEQYF

clone size: -
V gene: TRBV6-1
D gene: TRBD2
J gene: TRBJ2-1
CDR3 DNA: TGTGCCAGCAGTGCTCTAGCGGGGGTTACCTACAATGAGCAGTTCTTC
CDR3 protein: CASSALAGVTYNEQFF

clone size: -
V gene: TRBV7-9
D gene: -
J gene: TRBJ2-4
CDR3 DNA: TGTGCCAGCAGCCGAGGGTGGGGGAGGAACATTCAGTACTTC
CDR3 protein: CASSRGWGRNIQYF

clone size: -
V gene: TRBV2
D gene: TRBD2
J gene: TRBJ2-1
CDR3 DNA: TGTGCCAGCAGTCGCATCGGAGCGGGAGGTCCGGGGAATGAGCAGTTCTTC
CDR3 protein: CASSRIGAGGPGNEQFF

clone size: -
V gene: TRBV4-2
D gene: -
J gene: TRBJ1-2
CDR3 DNA: TGTGCCAGCAGCCAAGACCTCTTGGCCTCAAACTATGGCTACACCTTC
CDR3 protein: CASSQDLLASNYGYTF

clone size: once
V gene: TRBV7-9
D gene: -
J gene: TRBJ1-2
CDR3 DNA: TGTGCCAGCAGCCTATCGTCCTTGAACTATGGCTACACCTTC
CDR3 protein: CASSLSSLNYGYTF

clone size: -
V gene: TRBV4-3
D gene: -
J gene: TRBJ1-1
CDR3 DNA: TGCGCCAGCAGCCAAGAAGAGGGAGGGAACACTGAAGCTTTCTTT
CDR3 protein: CASSQEEGGNTEAFF

clone size: -
V gene: TRBV9
D gene: -
J gene: TRBJ1-5
CDR3 DNA: TGTGCCAGCAGCGTATCAGGGGTTGATCAGCCCCAGCATTTT
CDR3 protein: CASSVSGVDQPQHF

clone size: -
V gene: TRBV4-2
D gene: TRBD2
J gene: TRBJ2-5
CDR3 DNA: TGTGCCAGCAGCCCCCGGGGCGGGAGAAGTTACCAAGAGACCCAGTACTTC
CDR3 protein: CASSPRGGRSYQETQYF

clone size: -
V gene: TRBV19
D gene: TRBD2
J gene: TRBJ2-7
CDR3 DNA: TGTGCCAGTAGTATACTAGCGGGAGAGGGCGAGCAGTACTTC
CDR3 protein: CASSILAGEGEQYF

clone size: -
V gene: TRBV9
D gene: -
J gene: TRBJ2-6
CDR3 DNA: TGTGCCAGCAGCGTAGTGTCCACTGGGGCCAACGTCCTGACTTTC
CDR3 protein: CASSVVSTGANVLTF

clone size: -
V gene: TRBV3-1/TRBV3-2
D gene: -
J gene: TRBJ1-1
CDR3 DNA: TGTGCCAGCAGCCAAGGCCCGGGTTGGACTGAAGCTTTCTTT
CDR3 protein: CASSQGPGWTEAFF

clone size: -
V gene: TRBV2
D gene: -
J gene: TRBJ1-1
CDR3 DNA: TGTGCCCGGCGCGGGTCGAACACTGAAGCTTTCTTT
CDR3 protein: CARRGSNTEAFF

clone size: once
V gene: TRBV12-3/TRBV12-4
D gene: TRBD1
J gene: TRBJ2-1
CDR3 DNA: TGTGCCAGCGGGACAGGGTACAATGAGCAGTTCTTC
CDR3 protein: CASGTGYNEQFF

clone size: -
V gene: TRBV11-2
D gene: TRBD2
J gene: TRBJ2-3
CDR3 DNA: TGTGCCAGCAGCAATCTGGGGGGGATCACAGATACGCAGTATTTT
CDR3 protein: CASSNLGGITDTQYF

clone size: -
V gene: TRBV28
D gene: -
J gene: TRBJ1-2
CDR3 DNA: TGTGCCAGCAGTCGCCCCGGGAGCTATGGCTACACCTTC
CDR3 protein: CASSRPGSYGYTF

clone size: -
V gene: TRBV10-3
D gene: -
J gene: TRBJ1-1
CDR3 DNA: TGTGCCATCAGGGGGGGGAACACTGAAGCTTTCTTT
CDR3 protein: CAIRGGNTEAFF

clone size: -
V gene: TRBV5-6
D gene: TRBD1
J gene: TRBJ1-1
CDR3 DNA: TGTGCCAGCAGCCGTGACAGGGCGAACACTGAAGCTTTCTTT
CDR3 protein: CASSRDRANTEAFF

clone size: -
V gene: TRBV7-2
D gene: TRBD2
J gene: TRBJ2-1
CDR3 DNA: TGTGCCAGCAGCTTAACCTCTAGCGGGGGGAATGAGCAGTTCTTC
CDR3 protein: CASSLTSSGGNEQFF

clone size: few
V gene: TRBV7-7
D gene: TRBD1
J gene: TRBJ1-4
CDR3 DNA: TGTGCCAGCACCCTCCAGGGGGTGTCCTTCGGTAATGAAAAACTGTTTTTT
CDR3 protein: CASTLQGVSFGNEKLFF

clone size: -
V gene: TRBV5-1
D gene: -
J gene: TRBJ2-2
CDR3 DNA: TGCGCCAGCAGCTTGTTCAGTTCAGGAAGCACCGGGGAGCTGTTTTTT
CDR3 protein: CASSLFSSGSTGELFF

clone size: -
V gene: TRBV9
D gene: -
J gene: TRBJ2-2
CDR3 DNA: TGTGCCAGCAGCGTAGTAGGGGAAATTGGCACCGGGGAGCTGTTTTTT
CDR3 protein: CASSVVGEIGTGELFF

clone size: -
V gene: TRBV3-1/TRBV3-2
D gene: -
J gene: TRBJ2-2
CDR3 DNA: TGTGCCAGCAGCCAAGATACCCGGGAAATCCCCGGGGAGCTGTTTTTT
CDR3 protein: CASSQDTREIPGELFF

clone size: -
V gene: TRBV27
D gene: TRBD1
J gene: TRBJ1-6
CDR3 DNA: TGTGCCAGCAGAGTGGACAGGGTTTCACCCCTCCACTTT
CDR3 protein: CASRVDRVSPLHF

clone size: -
V gene: TRBV28
D gene: TRBD2
J gene: TRBJ2-1
CDR3 DNA: TGTGCCAGCAGTTCCGGGACTAGCGGGAGGTGGAATGAGCAGTTCTTC
CDR3 protein: CASSSGTSGRWNEQFF

clone size: -
V gene: TRBV4-1
D gene: TRBD1
J gene: TRBJ1-2
CDR3 DNA: TGCGCCAGCAGCCAAACCGGGACAGATAACTATGGCTACACCTTC
CDR3 protein: CASSQTGTDNYGYTF

clone size: -
V gene: TRBV7-2
D gene: -
J gene: TRBJ1-1
CDR3 DNA: TGTGCCAGCAGCCCGTTGATAGCGAACACTGAAGCTTTCTTT
CDR3 protein: CASSPLIANTEAFF

clone size: -
V gene: TRBV11-3
D gene: -
J gene: TRBJ2-1
CDR3 DNA: TGTGCCAGCAGCTTGTCCCATCCCCGGGATGAGCAGTTCTTC
CDR3 protein: CASSLSHPRDEQFF

clone size: -
V gene: TRBV21-1
D gene: -
J gene: TRBJ2-1
CDR3 DNA: TGTGCCAGCAGCAAAGCAGGGACTAGCGGGAGCTTCAATGAGCAGTTCTTC
CDR3 protein: CASSKAGTSGSFNEQFF

clone size: -
V gene: TRBV5-4
D gene: -
J gene: TRBJ2-5
CDR3 DNA: TGTGCCAGCAGCTCTCCACTTCGTTCCCAAGAGACCCAGTACTTC
CDR3 protein: CASSSPLRSQETQYF

clone size: -
V gene: TRBV10-3
D gene: TRBD2
J gene: TRBJ2-7
CDR3 DNA: TGTGCCAGCAGCTTACTAGCGCCTGAGCACGAGCAGTACTTC
CDR3 protein: CASSLLAPEHEQYF

clone size: -
V gene: TRBV7-9
D gene: TRBD1
J gene: TRBJ1-6
CDR3 DNA: TGTGCCAGCACCAGGACAGGGAATTCACCCCTCCACTTT
CDR3 protein: CASTRTGNSPLHF

clone size: -
V gene: TRBV4-1
D gene: TRBD1
J gene: TRBJ1-2
CDR3 DNA: TGCGCCAGCAGCAAACAAATGACAGGGTCTGGCTACACCTTC
CDR3 protein: CASSKQMTGSGYTF

clone size: -
V gene: TRBV2
D gene: TRBD2
J gene: TRBJ2-7
CDR3 DNA: TGTGCCAGTGCTACTAGCGGGGGCCACACCTACGAGCAGTACTTC
CDR3 protein: CASATSGGHTYEQYF

clone size: -
V gene: TRBV15
D gene: -
J gene: TRBJ1-5
CDR3 DNA: TGTGCCACCAGCATCGATTGGGAGCAGCCCCAGCATTTT
CDR3 protein: CATSIDWEQPQHF

clone size: -
V gene: TRBV4-2
D gene: -
J gene: TRBJ1-1
CDR3 DNA: TGTGCCAGCAGCCAAAGGGGGAGAGGGGTCGGGCTTCGCACTGAAGCTTTCTTT
CDR3 protein: CASSQRGRGVGLRTEAFF

clone size: once
V gene: TRBV18
D gene: -
J gene: TRBJ2-3
CDR3 DNA: TGTGCCAGCTCACCAGGGGGCGGCCTCACAGATACGCAGTATTTT
CDR3 protein: CASSPGGGLTDTQYF

clone size: -
V gene: TRBV4-3
D gene: -
J gene: TRBJ2-7
CDR3 DNA: TGCGCCAGCAGCCTAGGGACTCATGGTTTAGAGCAGTACTTC
CDR3 protein: CASSLGTHGLEQYF

clone size: -
V gene: TRBV7-3
D gene: -
J gene: TRBJ2-1
CDR3 DNA: TGTGCCAGCAGCCCGAACATACTAGGGGGCAATGAGCAGTTCTTC
CDR3 protein: CASSPNILGGNEQFF

clone size: -
V gene: TRBV4-1
D gene: TRBD2
J gene: TRBJ2-1
CDR3 DNA: TGCGCCAGCAGCCCCTGGGGACTAGCGGGGAGGAATGAGCAGTTCTTC
CDR3 protein: CASSPWGLAGRNEQFF

clone size: -
V gene: TRBV15
D gene: TRBD1
J gene: TRBJ1-4
CDR3 DNA: TGTGCCACCAGCGGACAGGGGCTGGAAAAACTGTTTTTT
CDR3 protein: CATSGQGLEKLFF

clone size: once
V gene: TRBV2
D gene: TRBD2
J gene: TRBJ2-7
CDR3 DNA: TGTGCCAGCAGGCGGGAGGGATGGGAGCAGTACTTC
CDR3 protein: CASRREGWEQYF

clone size: -
V gene: TRBV11-2
D gene: -
J gene: TRBJ2-2
CDR3 DNA: TGTGCCAGCAGCTTAGAAGGCCGCAGGGCCCACACCGGGGAGCTGTTTTTT
CDR3 protein: CASSLEGRRAHTGELFF

clone size: -
V gene: TRBV9
D gene: TRBD2
J gene: TRBJ2-3
CDR3 DNA: TGTGCCAGCAGCGTAGTTAGCGGGAAGCCAGATACGCAGTATTTT
CDR3 protein: CASSVVSGKPDTQYF

clone size: once
V gene: TRBV6-2/TRBV6-3
D gene: -
J gene: TRBJ2-5
CDR3 DNA: TGTGCCAGCAGCACCGGGGGATCCTGGGGAGAGACCCAGTACTTC
CDR3 protein: CASSTGGSWGETQYF

clone size: few
V gene: TRBV6-2/TRBV6-3
D gene: -
J gene: TRBJ1-5
CDR3 DNA: TGTGCCAGCAGTGTAGGGGCCCTAAATCAGCCCCAGCATTTT
CDR3 protein: CASSVGALNQPQHF

clone size: -
V gene: TRBV27
D gene: TRBD1
J gene: TRBJ1-4
CDR3 DNA: TGTGCCAGCAGGGGACAGGGTCCAACTAATGAAAAACTGTTTTTT
CDR3 protein: CASRGQGPTNEKLFF

clone size: -
V gene: TRBV9
D gene: TRBD2
J gene: TRBJ2-3
CDR3 DNA: TGTGCCAGCAGCGTGCGGCGGGGGGCCACAGATACGCAGTATTTT
CDR3 protein: CASSVRRGATDTQYF

clone size: once
V gene: TRBV6-5
D gene: -
J gene: TRBJ2-2
CDR3 DNA: TGTGCCAGCAGAGCAGGGTCGGGCACCGGGGAGCTGTTTTTT
CDR3 protein: CASRAGSGTGELFF

clone size: -
V gene: TRBV9
D gene: -
J gene: TRBJ2-1
CDR3 DNA: TGTGCCAGCAGCGGTTTCAGGCAGGGGCCTAGTCGGTGGTCCTACAATGAGCAGTTCTTC
CDR3 protein: CASSGFRQGPSRWSYNEQFF

clone size: -
V gene: TRBV20-1
D gene: -
J gene: TRBJ1-2
CDR3 DNA: TGCAGTGCCAGCAGGAGGGAGTGGTACACCTTC
CDR3 protein: CSASRREWYTF

clone size: -
V gene: TRBV27
D gene: -
J gene: TRBJ2-3
CDR3 DNA: TGTGCCAGCAGTCCCGACTGGGAGACGCAGTATTTT
CDR3 protein: CASSPDWETQYF

clone size: -
V gene: TRBV24-1
D gene: TRBD2
J gene: TRBJ2-7
CDR3 DNA: TGTGCCACCAGTCCTACTAGCGGGGGGACTTACGAGCAGTACTTC
CDR3 protein: CATSPTSGGTYEQYF